This T cell receptor (beta chain) was recovered during a study of blood T cell repertoires in COVID-19. Study-level background: Some COVID-19 samples were acute and others convalescent; all came from the United States, Italy and Spain. T cells, B-cell-depleted T cells, or PBMCs supplied cDNA or gDNA.

CDR1 is SGHRS, CDR2 YFSETQ, per germline. V lost 2 bases to trimming and J lost 3 bases; unmatched junction nucleotides: 4. The CDR3 contains 15 residues. Original analysis: How many nucleated cells were present was estimated from reference gene primer amplification. Assay used: immunoSEQ multiplex PCR; TCRdb lists only in-frame clones, some missing. V and J calls and clone size are as listed in that table; D and trimming were resolved from the DNA. Of several thousand clones listed, 85% to 90% were seen once; the top ten hold approximately 18%. Specimen: peripheral blood. The receptor was derived from a human donor in a cohort sampled during active COVID-19. This sequence joins TRBV5-1 and TRBJ2-7; 11 bases fit TRBD2. The CDR3 loop is CASSFGLAGNYEQYF. CDR3 DNA sequence: TGCGCCAGCAGCTTCGGACTAGCGGGTAACTACGAGCAGTACTTC.